This T cell receptor beta chain was sequenced in a study of CD8 T cells in Susac syndrome. Germline CDR1 MNHNS, CDR2 SASEGT. CDR3 size: 14 residues. Trimming took 6 bases from V and 4 from J; bases not matched to a gene: 8. RNA in amounts of about 0.5 to 1 ug was reverse transcribed with random hexamers. Amplification of TCR beta CDR3 spanned 54 Vbeta and 13 Jbeta via immunoSEQ multiplex PCR. In TCRdb, the immunoSEQ multiplex PCR reads were re-called with MiXCR into one record per CDR3 protein. The table lists hundreds of thousands of distinct CDR3 sequences, more than 70% of them singletons. Blood CD8+ and CD4+ T cells underwent high-throughput TCR beta sequencing.

Sequenced: CD8+ T cells from PBMCs. V is TRBV6-1 and J is TRBJ2-5; 7 bases align to TRBD1. The TCR was taken from a human donor with multiple sclerosis. As DNA, the CDR3 is TGTGCCAGCAGCTTCCAAGGGGGCCCAGAGACCCAGTACTTC. Translation: CASSFQGGPETQYF.